A selection of T cell receptor beta chains follows, all from one sample in a study of CD8 T cells in Susac syndrome. TCRdb reprocessed the immunoSEQ multiplex PCR reads via MiXCR and lists one record per CDR3 protein. Of about 400,000 distinct CDR3 sequences in the sample, 85% to 90% were seen once. What was sequenced was CD8+ T cells from PBMCs. Every receptor here comes from a human donor with multiple sclerosis. CDR3s include the opening cysteine and the closing phenylalanine or tryptophan. The order of the fields is D gene, V gene, J gene, clone size, CDR3 DNA, CDR3 protein. D genes are given only for firm matches. Where a row states a size, it is once, few, many or the class of an expanded clone; other rows omit it.

-	TRBV5-5	TRBJ1-1	-	TGTGCCAGCAGCTTGCGGGGGCCCACTGAAGCTTTCTTT	CASSLRGPTEAFF
-	TRBV4-1	TRBJ2-2	-	TGCGCCAGCAGCCAACAATCCGGGGAGCTGTTTTTT	CASSQQSGELFF
-	TRBV5-4	TRBJ2-5	few	TGTGCCAGCAGGTTGGGAGAGACCCAGTACTTC	CASRLGETQYF
-	TRBV7-9	TRBJ2-2	-	TGTGCCAGCAGCCCGAGACAGGCGGCCACCGGGGAGCTGTTTTTT	CASSPRQAATGELFF
TRBD2	TRBV3-1	TRBJ2-4	-	TGTGCCAGCAGCCCCCTCTTGGCGGGGGGCGCTGACACGGCCAAAAACATTCAGTACTTC	CASSPLLAGGADTAKNIQYF
TRBD1	TRBV6-1	TRBJ2-3	few	TGTGCCAGCAATCAGGGGGCTGAGGCAGATACGCAGTATTTT	CASNQGAEADTQYF
-	TRBV27	TRBJ2-7	-	TGTGCCAGCAGTTTAAAGGGCTACGGGGCTGAGTCCTACGAGCAGTACTTC	CASSLKGYGAESYEQYF
-	TRBV4-1	TRBJ2-1	-	TGCGCCAGCAGCCAAGAGTCTGAGCAGTTCTTC	CASSQESEQFF
-	TRBV13	TRBJ2-2	-	TGTGCCAGCAGCTCCGGACATATCACCGGGGAGCTGTTTTTT	CASSSGHITGELFF
TRBD1	TRBV20-1	TRBJ1-1	once	TGCAGTGCGAAGCAGACAGGGTTGAACACTGAAGCTTTCTTT	CSAKQTGLNTEAFF
-	TRBV5-1	TRBJ1-1	-	TGCGCCAGCAGCCCTGGCACCATTGAAGCTTTCTTT	CASSPGTIEAFF
-	TRBV25-1	TRBJ2-7	-	TGTGCCAGCACACTAGGGATTTCCTACGAGCAGTACTTC	CASTLGISYEQYF
TRBD2	TRBV5-6	TRBJ2-7	-	TGTGCCAGCAGCTTGACGGGACTAGAAGACGAGCAGTACTTC	CASSLTGLEDEQYF
-	TRBV4-1	TRBJ2-1	-	TGCGCCAGCAGCCAAGAACTAGCTGCACCCTCCTACAATGAGCAGTTCTTC	CASSQELAAPSYNEQFF
-	TRBV19	TRBJ1-5	-	TGTGCCAGTAACCTATATAGCAATCAGCCCCAGCATTTT	CASNLYSNQPQHF
TRBD1	TRBV7-9	TRBJ2-7	-	TGTGCCAGCAGCACAAGGGACAGGGGCCGATCCTACGAGCAGTACTTC	CASSTRDRGRSYEQYF
-	TRBV3-1	TRBJ1-4	-	TGTGCCAGCAGTCCTAAGACCTCTACGGATGAAAAACTGTTTTTT	CASSPKTSTDEKLFF